This TCR beta chain was retrieved from a study of blood T cell repertoires in COVID-19. Clones were read by immunoSEQ multiplex PCR, and TCRdb kept only the in-frame ones, dropping some. The data hold approximately 140,000 clones, with approximately 80% observed a single time. The V end lost 4 bases, the J end lost 5 bases, and 16 bases lay between the germline ends. From germline, CDR1 is SGHNT and CDR2 YYREEE (reference sequence). The CDR3 spans 15 residues. The receptor comes from a man aged 40-49 years with active or convalescent COVID-19. This sequence joins TRBV5-4 and TRBJ2-1; TRBD2 might be the D (5 bases). Input material: peripheral blood. This CDR3 is CASSRARDGNNEQFF. CDR3 in DNA: TGTGCCAGCAGCCGAGCAAGAGACGGGAACAATGAGCAGTTCTTC.